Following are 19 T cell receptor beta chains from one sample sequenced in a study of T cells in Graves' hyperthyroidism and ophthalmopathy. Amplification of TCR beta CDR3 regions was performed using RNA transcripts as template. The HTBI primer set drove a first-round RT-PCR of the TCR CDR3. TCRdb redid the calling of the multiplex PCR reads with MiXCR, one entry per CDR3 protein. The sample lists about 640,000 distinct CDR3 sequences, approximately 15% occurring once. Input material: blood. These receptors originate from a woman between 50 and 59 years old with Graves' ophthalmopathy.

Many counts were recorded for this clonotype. CDR3 sequence: CASSQVSGRKVYNEQFF. CDR3 in DNA: TGTGCCAGCAGCCAAGTTAGCGGGAGAAAGGTCTACAATGAGCAGTTCTTC. V is TRBV14 and J is TRBJ2-1; the match to TRBD2 covers 9 bases. CDR3 size: 17 residues. Germline V CDR1 and CDR2: SGHDN, FVKESK. Losses at the gene ends were 1 base for V and 3 bases for J; bases not matched to a gene: 7.

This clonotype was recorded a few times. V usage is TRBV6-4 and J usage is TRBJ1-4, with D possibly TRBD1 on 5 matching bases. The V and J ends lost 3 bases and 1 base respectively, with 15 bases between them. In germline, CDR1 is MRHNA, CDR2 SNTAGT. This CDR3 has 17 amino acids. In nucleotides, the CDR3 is TGTGCCAGCAGTGAAAAACGAGGGGCGGGAACTAATGAAAAACTGTTTTTT. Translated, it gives CASSEKRGAGTNEKLFF.

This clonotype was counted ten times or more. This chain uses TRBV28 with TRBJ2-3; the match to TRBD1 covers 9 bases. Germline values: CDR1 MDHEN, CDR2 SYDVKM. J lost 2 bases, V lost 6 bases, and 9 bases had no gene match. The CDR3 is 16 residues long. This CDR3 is CASSPDRGSFTDTQYF. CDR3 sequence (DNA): TGTGCCAGCAGCCCGGACAGGGGCTCTTTCACAGATACGCAGTATTTT.

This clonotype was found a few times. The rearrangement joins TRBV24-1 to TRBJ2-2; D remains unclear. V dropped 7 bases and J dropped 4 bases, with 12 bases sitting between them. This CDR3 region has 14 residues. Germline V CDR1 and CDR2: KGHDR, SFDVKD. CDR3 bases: TGTGCCACCAGAGGCACAGCGATCACCGGGGAGCTGTTTTTT. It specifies CATRGTAITGELFF.

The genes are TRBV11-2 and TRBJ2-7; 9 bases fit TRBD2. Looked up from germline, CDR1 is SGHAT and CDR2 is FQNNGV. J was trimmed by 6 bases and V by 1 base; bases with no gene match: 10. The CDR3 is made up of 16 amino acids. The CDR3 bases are TGTGCCAGCAGCTTAGGGCAACAGGGACTAGCACGCGAGCAGTACTTC. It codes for CASSLGQQGLAREQYF.

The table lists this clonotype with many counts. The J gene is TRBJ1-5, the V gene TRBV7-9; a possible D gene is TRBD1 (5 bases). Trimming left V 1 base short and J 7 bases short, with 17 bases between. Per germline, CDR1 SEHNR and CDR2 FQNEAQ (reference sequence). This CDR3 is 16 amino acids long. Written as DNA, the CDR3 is TGTGCCAGCAGCTTAGATGTGGGGGTTCTGGAACAGCCCCAGCATTTT. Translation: CASSLDVGVLEQPQHF.

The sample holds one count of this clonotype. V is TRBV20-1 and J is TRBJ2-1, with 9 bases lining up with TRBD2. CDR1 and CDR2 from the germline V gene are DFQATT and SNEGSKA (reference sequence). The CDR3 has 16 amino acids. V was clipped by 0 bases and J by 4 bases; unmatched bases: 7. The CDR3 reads CSAREGSGREYNEQFF. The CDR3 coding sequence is TGCAGTGCTAGAGAAGGTAGCGGGAGAGAATACAATGAGCAGTTCTTC.

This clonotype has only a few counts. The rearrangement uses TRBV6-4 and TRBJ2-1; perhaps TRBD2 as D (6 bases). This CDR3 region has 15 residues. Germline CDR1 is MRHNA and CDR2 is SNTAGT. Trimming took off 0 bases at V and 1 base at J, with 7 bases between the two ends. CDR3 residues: CASSDSGTSYNEQFF. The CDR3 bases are TGTGCCAGCAGTGACTCTGGGACTTCCTACAATGAGCAGTTCTTC.

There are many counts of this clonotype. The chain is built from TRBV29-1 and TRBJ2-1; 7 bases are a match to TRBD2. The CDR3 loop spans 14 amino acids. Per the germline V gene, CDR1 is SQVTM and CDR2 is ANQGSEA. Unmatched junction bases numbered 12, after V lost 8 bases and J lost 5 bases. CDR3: CSHRGRALNNEQFF. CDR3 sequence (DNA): TGCAGCCATCGGGGGAGGGCCTTAAACAATGAGCAGTTCTTC.

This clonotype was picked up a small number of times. This CDR3 is CASSLGGSSTDTQYF. The CDR3 coding sequence is TGTGCCAGCAGTCTGGGGGGGTCTAGCACAGATACGCAGTATTTT. This chain uses TRBV6-1 with TRBJ2-3; 7 nucleotides match TRBD2. The CDR3 is made up of 15 amino acids. The V segment lost 5 bases and the J segment 0 bases; nucleotides outside the gene matches: 5. The germline V gene has CDR1 MNHNS and CDR2 SASEGT.

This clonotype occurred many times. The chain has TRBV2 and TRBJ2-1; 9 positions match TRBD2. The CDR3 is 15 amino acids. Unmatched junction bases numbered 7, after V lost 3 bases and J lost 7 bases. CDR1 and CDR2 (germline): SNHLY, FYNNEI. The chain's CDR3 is CASSDGTSLANEQFF. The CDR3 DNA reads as TGTGCCAGCAGTGACGGGACTAGCCTGGCGAATGAGCAGTTCTTC.

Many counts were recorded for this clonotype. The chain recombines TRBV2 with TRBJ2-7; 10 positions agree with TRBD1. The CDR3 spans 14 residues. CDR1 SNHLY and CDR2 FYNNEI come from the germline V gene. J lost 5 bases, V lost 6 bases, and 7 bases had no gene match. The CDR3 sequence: CASSPGQGTHEQYF. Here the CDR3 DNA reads TGTGCCAGCAGCCCGGGACAGGGGACCCACGAGCAGTACTTC.

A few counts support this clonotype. CDR3 nucleotides: TGTGCCAGCAGTCGGACAGGGCTTGGAGATACGCAGTATTTT. Translating gives CASSRTGLGDTQYF. This chain uses TRBV2 with TRBJ2-3, with 8 bases identical to TRBD1. V trimming: 5 bases; J trimming: 5 bases; junction bases outside the gene matches: 6. Germline loops: CDR1 SNHLY, CDR2 FYNNEI. The CDR3 is 14 residues long.

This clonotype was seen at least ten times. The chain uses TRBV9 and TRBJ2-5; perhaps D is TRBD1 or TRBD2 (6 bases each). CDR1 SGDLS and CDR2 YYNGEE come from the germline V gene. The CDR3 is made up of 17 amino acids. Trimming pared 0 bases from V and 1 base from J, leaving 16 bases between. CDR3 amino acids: CASSVAEKGGLQETQYF. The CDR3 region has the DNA TGTGCCAGCAGCGTAGCCGAAAAGGGGGGACTCCAAGAGACCCAGTACTTC. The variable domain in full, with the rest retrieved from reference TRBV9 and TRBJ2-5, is DSGVTQTPKHLITATGQRVTLRCSPRSGDLSVYWYQQSLDQGLQFLIQYYNGEERAKGNILERFSAQQFPDLHSELNLSSLELGDSALYFCASSVAEKGGLQETQYFGPGTRLLVL.

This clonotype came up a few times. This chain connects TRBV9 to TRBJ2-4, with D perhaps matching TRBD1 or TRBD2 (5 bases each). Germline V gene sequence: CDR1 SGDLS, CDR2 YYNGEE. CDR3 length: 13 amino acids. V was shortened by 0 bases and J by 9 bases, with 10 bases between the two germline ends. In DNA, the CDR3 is TGTGCCAGCAGCGTAGGAGGGACGGGCATTCAGTACTTC. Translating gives CASSVGGTGIQYF.

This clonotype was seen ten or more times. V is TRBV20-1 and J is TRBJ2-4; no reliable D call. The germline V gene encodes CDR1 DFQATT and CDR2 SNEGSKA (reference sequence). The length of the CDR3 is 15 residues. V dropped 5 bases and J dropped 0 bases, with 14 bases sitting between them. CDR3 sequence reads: CSALNPLKAKNIQYF. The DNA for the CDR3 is TGCAGTGCTCTAAACCCACTTAAAGCCAAAAACATTCAGTACTTC.

The CDR3 loop is CASSLRARAYEQYF. The CDR3 bases are TGTGCCAGCAGTTTAAGGGCCAGGGCCTACGAGCAGTACTTC. The V call is TRBV12-3 or TRBV12-4, the J call TRBJ2-7; D might be TRBD1 (5 bases). The CDR3 is made up of 14 amino acids. V was clipped by 2 bases and J by 2 bases, with 10 bases between them.

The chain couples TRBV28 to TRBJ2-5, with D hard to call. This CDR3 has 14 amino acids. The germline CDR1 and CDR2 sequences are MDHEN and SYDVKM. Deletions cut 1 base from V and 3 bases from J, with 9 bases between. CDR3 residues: CASSLFGLEETQYF. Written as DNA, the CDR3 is TGTGCCAGCAGTTTATTTGGGCTTGAAGAGACCCAGTACTTC.

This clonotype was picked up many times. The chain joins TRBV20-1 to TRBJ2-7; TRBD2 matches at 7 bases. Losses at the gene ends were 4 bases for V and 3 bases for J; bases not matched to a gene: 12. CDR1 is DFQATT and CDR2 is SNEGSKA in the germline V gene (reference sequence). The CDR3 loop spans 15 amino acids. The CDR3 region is CSATSSSSGFYEQYF. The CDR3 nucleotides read TGCAGTGCTACCTCATCCTCTAGCGGCTTCTACGAGCAGTACTTC.